A selection of T cell receptor beta chains follows, all from one sample in a study of human CD8 memory T cell subsets. For each CDR3 protein, TCRdb gives one entry from its re-call of the 5' RACE reads, without DNA. Across around 9,800 distinct CDR3 sequences, the top ten clones capture about 16% of the sample. The source material was CD8+ T cells from PBMCs. Receptor source: a human donor in good health. The CDR3 runs from the conserved cysteine through the conserved F or W. The order of the fields is clone size, V gene, J gene, CDR3 protein. Size is stated for part of the rows, as once, few or many counts, or as a class when the clone is expanded.

clone size: .
V gene: TRBV28
J gene: TRBJ2-5
CDR3 protein: CASSPGLAQYF

clone size: .
V gene: TRBV7-9
J gene: TRBJ2-5
CDR3 protein: CASSFGQTWWETQYF

clone size: .
V gene: TRBV5-6
J gene: TRBJ2-7
CDR3 protein: CASSLMNYEQYF

clone size: .
V gene: TRBV7-3
J gene: TRBJ2-3
CDR3 protein: CASSQLGSDTQYF

clone size: .
V gene: TRBV2
J gene: TRBJ2-1
CDR3 protein: CASRAGASNEQFF

clone size: medium-sized
V gene: TRBV5-1
J gene: TRBJ2-1
CDR3 protein: CASSLGTGGTYNEQFF

clone size: .
V gene: TRBV20-1
J gene: TRBJ2-2
CDR3 protein: CSALSGSGLAGELFF

clone size: .
V gene: TRBV11-2
J gene: TRBJ2-1
CDR3 protein: CASSFRAGDYNEQFF

clone size: .
V gene: TRBV20-1
J gene: TRBJ2-1
CDR3 protein: CSATTGGWEQFF

clone size: .
V gene: TRBV28
J gene: TRBJ1-4
CDR3 protein: CASSFGDLDEEKLFF

clone size: .
V gene: TRBV19
J gene: TRBJ2-5
CDR3 protein: CASSAFYRGQETQYF

clone size: medium-sized
V gene: TRBV10-1
J gene: TRBJ1-1
CDR3 protein: CASSESLRLEAFF

clone size: .
V gene: TRBV6-1
J gene: TRBJ2-3
CDR3 protein: CASSDGTLASTDTQYF

clone size: .
V gene: TRBV29-1
J gene: TRBJ2-7
CDR3 protein: CSVEAKDRVDEQYF

clone size: .
V gene: TRBV15
J gene: TRBJ1-2
CDR3 protein: CATSRDVGSSYGYTF

clone size: .
V gene: TRBV3-1
J gene: TRBJ2-3
CDR3 protein: CASSQAQTEVDTQYF

clone size: .
V gene: TRBV12-3/TRBV12-4
J gene: TRBJ2-1
CDR3 protein: CASSLFNNEQFF

clone size: .
V gene: TRBV5-1
J gene: TRBJ1-5
CDR3 protein: CASSFNSGQDQPQHF

clone size: .
V gene: TRBV27
J gene: TRBJ1-2
CDR3 protein: CASSSNFRRDGYTF

clone size: .
V gene: TRBV20-1
J gene: TRBJ2-1
CDR3 protein: CSARQVLYNEQFF

clone size: .
V gene: TRBV5-6
J gene: TRBJ2-1
CDR3 protein: CASRPGLGYNEQFF

clone size: .
V gene: TRBV28
J gene: TRBJ2-3
CDR3 protein: CASSLPHETNLDTDTQYF

clone size: .
V gene: TRBV15
J gene: TRBJ2-7
CDR3 protein: CATSRGEQGTYEQYF

clone size: .
V gene: TRBV5-5
J gene: TRBJ2-7
CDR3 protein: CASSLAPGQIYEQYF

clone size: .
V gene: TRBV9
J gene: TRBJ2-1
CDR3 protein: CASSPRTGTRDAYNEQFF

clone size: .
V gene: TRBV29-1
J gene: TRBJ1-2
CDR3 protein: CSVDLGTGGYSYTF

clone size: .
V gene: TRBV7-2
J gene: TRBJ2-1
CDR3 protein: CASSPKLAGVNNEQFF

clone size: .
V gene: TRBV5-1
J gene: TRBJ1-5
CDR3 protein: CASSPQQTGHSNQPQHF

clone size: medium-sized
V gene: TRBV29-1
J gene: TRBJ2-7
CDR3 protein: CSVASGNAYEQYF

clone size: .
V gene: TRBV27
J gene: TRBJ2-1
CDR3 protein: CASSLASSYNEQFF

clone size: .
V gene: TRBV5-1
J gene: TRBJ2-1
CDR3 protein: CASSPLSGGASYEQFF

clone size: .
V gene: TRBV11-3
J gene: TRBJ2-1
CDR3 protein: CASSSSQGSYNEQFF

clone size: .
V gene: TRBV9
J gene: TRBJ1-1
CDR3 protein: CASGGLMNTEAFF

clone size: .
V gene: TRBV27
J gene: TRBJ1-2
CDR3 protein: CASSLLRGGYGYTF

clone size: .
V gene: TRBV9
J gene: TRBJ1-1
CDR3 protein: CASSAQTGNRAEAFF

clone size: .
V gene: TRBV7-9
J gene: TRBJ2-1
CDR3 protein: CASTPPGAYEQFF

clone size: .
V gene: TRBV6-2/TRBV6-3
J gene: TRBJ2-5
CDR3 protein: CASSWGGLEGQETQYF

clone size: .
V gene: TRBV12-3/TRBV12-4
J gene: TRBJ2-7
CDR3 protein: CASSPGGQGSEQYF

clone size: .
V gene: TRBV12-3/TRBV12-4
J gene: TRBJ2-4
CDR3 protein: CASITTGTGGNIQYF

clone size: .
V gene: TRBV10-3
J gene: TRBJ1-3
CDR3 protein: CAISDVGASGNTIYF

clone size: .
V gene: TRBV7-9
J gene: TRBJ2-7
CDR3 protein: CASSLSGRGFYEQYF

clone size: .
V gene: TRBV20-1
J gene: TRBJ1-1
CDR3 protein: CSARDRGRHTEAFF

clone size: .
V gene: TRBV29-1
J gene: TRBJ2-1
CDR3 protein: CSVQLEGSNEQFF

clone size: medium-sized
V gene: TRBV21-1
J gene: TRBJ2-3
CDR3 protein: CASIPSTSGATDTQYF

clone size: .
V gene: TRBV30
J gene: TRBJ2-5
CDR3 protein: CAWSFGDTGETQYF

clone size: .
V gene: TRBV7-6
J gene: TRBJ1-1
CDR3 protein: CASSLAPADELINTEAFF

clone size: .
V gene: TRBV5-6
J gene: TRBJ2-5
CDR3 protein: CASSLVAGGGETQYF

clone size: .
V gene: TRBV4-1
J gene: TRBJ2-1
CDR3 protein: CASSQTGSEGEQFF

clone size: .
V gene: TRBV11-1
J gene: TRBJ2-1
CDR3 protein: CASSLTGRASYNEQFF

clone size: .
V gene: TRBV6-6
J gene: TRBJ1-1
CDR3 protein: CASSYLRAEAFF

clone size: .
V gene: TRBV7-6
J gene: TRBJ2-7
CDR3 protein: CASSRAGISDEQYF

clone size: medium-sized
V gene: TRBV28
J gene: TRBJ1-4
CDR3 protein: CASSQGTATHPEKLFF

clone size: .
V gene: TRBV12-3/TRBV12-4
J gene: TRBJ2-7
CDR3 protein: CASSPQRERPYEQYF

clone size: .
V gene: TRBV13
J gene: TRBJ2-5
CDR3 protein: CASKYQIQETQYF

clone size: .
V gene: TRBV5-1
J gene: TRBJ1-2
CDR3 protein: CASRAGPLANYGYTF

clone size: .
V gene: TRBV14
J gene: TRBJ2-2
CDR3 protein: CASSLSVAAGELFF

clone size: .
V gene: TRBV7-2
J gene: TRBJ2-7
CDR3 protein: CASSSWTSGSGEQYF

clone size: .
V gene: TRBV19
J gene: TRBJ2-1
CDR3 protein: CASSKAGSSYNEQFF

clone size: .
V gene: TRBV6-2/TRBV6-3
J gene: TRBJ2-5
CDR3 protein: CASSTPSGWSQETQYF

clone size: .
V gene: TRBV4-1
J gene: TRBJ2-7
CDR3 protein: CASRLGATYEQYF